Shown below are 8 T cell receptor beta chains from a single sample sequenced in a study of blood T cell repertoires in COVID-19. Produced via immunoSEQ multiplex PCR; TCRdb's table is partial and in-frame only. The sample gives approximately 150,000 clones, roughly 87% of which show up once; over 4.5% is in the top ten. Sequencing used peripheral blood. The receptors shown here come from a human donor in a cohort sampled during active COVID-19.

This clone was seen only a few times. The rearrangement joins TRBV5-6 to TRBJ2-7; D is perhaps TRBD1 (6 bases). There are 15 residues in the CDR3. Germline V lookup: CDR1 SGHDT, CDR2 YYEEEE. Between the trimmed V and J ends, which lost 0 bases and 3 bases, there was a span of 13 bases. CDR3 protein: CASSLAMGANYEQYF. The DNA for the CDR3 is TGTGCCAGCAGCTTGGCCATGGGGGCTAACTACGAGCAGTACTTC.

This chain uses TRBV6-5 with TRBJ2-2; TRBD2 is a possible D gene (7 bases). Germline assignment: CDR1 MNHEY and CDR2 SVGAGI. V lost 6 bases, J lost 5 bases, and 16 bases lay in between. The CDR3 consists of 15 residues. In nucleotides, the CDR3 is TGTGCCAGCAGAGTATCCGGGGGGCCGACCGGGGAGCTGTTTTTT. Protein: CASRVSGGPTGELFF.

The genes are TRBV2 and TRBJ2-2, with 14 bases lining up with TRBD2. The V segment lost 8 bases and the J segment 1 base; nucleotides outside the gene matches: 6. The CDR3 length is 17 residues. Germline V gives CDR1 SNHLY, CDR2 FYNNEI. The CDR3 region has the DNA TGTGCCAGCGCCGGACTAGCGGGAGGTATGAACACCGGGGAGCTGTTTTTT. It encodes CASAGLAGGMNTGELFF.

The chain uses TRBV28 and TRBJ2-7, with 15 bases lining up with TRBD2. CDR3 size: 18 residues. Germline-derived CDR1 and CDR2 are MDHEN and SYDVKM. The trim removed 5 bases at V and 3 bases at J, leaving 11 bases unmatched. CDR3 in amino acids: CASSPTMGLAGGIYEQYF. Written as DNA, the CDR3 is TGTGCCAGCAGTCCCACTATGGGACTAGCGGGAGGTATCTACGAGCAGTACTTC. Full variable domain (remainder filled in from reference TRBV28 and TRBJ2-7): DVKVTQSSRYLVKRTGEKVFLECVQDMDHENMFWYRQDPGLGLRLIYFSYDVKMKEKGDIPEGYSVSREKKERFSLILESASTNQTSMYLCASSPTMGLAGGIYEQYFGPGTRLTVT.

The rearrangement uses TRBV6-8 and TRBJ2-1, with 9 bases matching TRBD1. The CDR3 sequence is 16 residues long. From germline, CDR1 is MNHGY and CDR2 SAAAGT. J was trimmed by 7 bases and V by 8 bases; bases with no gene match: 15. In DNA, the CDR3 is TGTGCCAGCCTAACGGTGGACAGGGGATTGTGTAATGAGCAGTTCTTC. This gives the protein CASLTVDRGLCNEQFF.

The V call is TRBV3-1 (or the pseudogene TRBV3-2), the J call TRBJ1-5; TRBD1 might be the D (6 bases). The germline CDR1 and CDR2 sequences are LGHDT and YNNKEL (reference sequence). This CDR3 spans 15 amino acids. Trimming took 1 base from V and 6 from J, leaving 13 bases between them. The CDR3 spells CASSQGWTAFQPQHF. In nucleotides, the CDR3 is TGTGCCAGCAGCCAAGGTTGGACAGCCTTTCAGCCCCAGCATTTT.

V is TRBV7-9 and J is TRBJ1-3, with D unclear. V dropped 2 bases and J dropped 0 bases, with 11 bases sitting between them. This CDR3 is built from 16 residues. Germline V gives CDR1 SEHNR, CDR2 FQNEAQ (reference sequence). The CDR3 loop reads CASSLQIAFSGNTIYF. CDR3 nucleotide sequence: TGTGCCAGCAGCTTACAGATCGCTTTCTCTGGAAACACCATATATTTT.

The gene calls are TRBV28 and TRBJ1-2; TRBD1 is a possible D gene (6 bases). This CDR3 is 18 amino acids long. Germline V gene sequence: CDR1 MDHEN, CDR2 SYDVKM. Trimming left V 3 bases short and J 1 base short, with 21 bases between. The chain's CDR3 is CASSFRGRRGRGNYGYTF. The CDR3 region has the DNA TGTGCCAGCAGTTTTCGAGGCCGAAGGGGCAGGGGTAACTATGGCTACACCTTC.